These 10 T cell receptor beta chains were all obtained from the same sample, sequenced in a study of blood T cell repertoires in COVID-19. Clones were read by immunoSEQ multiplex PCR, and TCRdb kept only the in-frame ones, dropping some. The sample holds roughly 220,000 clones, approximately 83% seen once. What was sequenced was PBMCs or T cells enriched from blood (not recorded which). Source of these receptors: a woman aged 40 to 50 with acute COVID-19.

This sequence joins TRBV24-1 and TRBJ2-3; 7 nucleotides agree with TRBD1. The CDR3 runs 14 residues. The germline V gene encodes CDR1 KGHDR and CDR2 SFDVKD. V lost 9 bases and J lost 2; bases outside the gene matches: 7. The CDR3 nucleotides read TGTGCCACCCATCCGGGACAGAACACAGATACGCAGTATTTT. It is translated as CATHPGQNTDTQYF.

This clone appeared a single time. The CDR3 nucleotides read TGTGCCAGCAGCCCGAGGGGGACTAATGAAAAACTGTTTTTT. It translates to CASSPRGTNEKLFF. The chain uses TRBV9 and TRBJ1-4; a weak D match, TRBD1 (6 bases). V lost 4 bases and J 2 bases, leaving 9 bases between the germline ends. The CDR3 consists of 14 residues. Per the germline V gene, CDR1 is SGDLS and CDR2 is YYNGEE.

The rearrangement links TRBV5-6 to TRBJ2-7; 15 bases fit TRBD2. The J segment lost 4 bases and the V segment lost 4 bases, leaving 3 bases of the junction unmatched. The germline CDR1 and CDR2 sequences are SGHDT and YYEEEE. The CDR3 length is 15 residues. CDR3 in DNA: TGTGCCAGCAGCCAGGGACTAGCGGGAGGATACGAGCAGTACTTC. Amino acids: CASSQGLAGGYEQYF.

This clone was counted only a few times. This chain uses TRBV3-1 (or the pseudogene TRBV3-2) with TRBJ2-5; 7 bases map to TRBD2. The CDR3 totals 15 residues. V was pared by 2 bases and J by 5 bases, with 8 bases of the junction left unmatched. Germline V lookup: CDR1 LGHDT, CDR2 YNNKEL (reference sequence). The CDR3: CASSQSGVAGETQYF. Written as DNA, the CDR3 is TGTGCCAGCAGCCAAAGCGGGGTGGCGGGTGAGACCCAGTACTTC.

This chain's CDR3 is CASSQGHRGNGELFF. For the CDR3, the DNA is TGCGCCAGCAGCCAAGGTCACAGGGGGAACGGGGAGCTGTTTTTT. The chain uses TRBV4-1 and TRBJ2-2; 8 bases agree with TRBD1. V was clipped by 1 base and J by 7 bases; unmatched bases: 5. Germline lookup yields CDR1 MGHRA and CDR2 YSYEKL. This CDR3 has 15 residues.

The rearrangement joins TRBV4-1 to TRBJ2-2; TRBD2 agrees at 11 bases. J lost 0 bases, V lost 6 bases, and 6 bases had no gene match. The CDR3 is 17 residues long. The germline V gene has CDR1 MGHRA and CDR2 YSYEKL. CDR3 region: CASSQKLAGANTGELFF. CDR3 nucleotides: TGCGCCAGCAGTCAGAAACTAGCGGGAGCGAACACCGGGGAGCTGTTTTTT.

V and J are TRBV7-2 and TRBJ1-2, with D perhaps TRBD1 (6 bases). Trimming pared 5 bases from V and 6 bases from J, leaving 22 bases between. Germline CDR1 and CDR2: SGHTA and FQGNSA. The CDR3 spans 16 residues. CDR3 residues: CASSPYLPDRTHGYTF. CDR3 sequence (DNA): TGTGCCAGCAGCCCTTATCTCCCGGACAGAACCCATGGCTACACCTTC.

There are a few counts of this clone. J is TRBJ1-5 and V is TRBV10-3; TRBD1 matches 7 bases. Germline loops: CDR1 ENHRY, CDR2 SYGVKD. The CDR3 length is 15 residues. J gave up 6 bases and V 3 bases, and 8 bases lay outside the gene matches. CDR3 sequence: CAISEGRQGGQPQHF. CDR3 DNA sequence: TGTGCCATCAGTGAAGGTCGACAGGGAGGTCAGCCCCAGCATTTT.

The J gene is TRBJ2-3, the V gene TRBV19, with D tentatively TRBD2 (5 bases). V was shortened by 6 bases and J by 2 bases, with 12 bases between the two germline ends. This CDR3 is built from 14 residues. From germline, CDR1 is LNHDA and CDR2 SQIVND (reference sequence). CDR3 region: CASRPSGPTDTQYF. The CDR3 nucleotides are TGTGCCAGTAGACCGAGCGGACCCACAGATACGCAGTATTTT.

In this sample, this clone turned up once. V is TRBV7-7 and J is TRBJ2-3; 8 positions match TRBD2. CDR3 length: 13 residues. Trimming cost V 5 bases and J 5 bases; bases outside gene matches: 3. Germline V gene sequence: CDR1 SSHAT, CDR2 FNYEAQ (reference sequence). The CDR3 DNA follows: TGTGCCAGCAGCATGGGACTAGGAGATACGCAGTATTTT. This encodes CASSMGLGDTQYF.